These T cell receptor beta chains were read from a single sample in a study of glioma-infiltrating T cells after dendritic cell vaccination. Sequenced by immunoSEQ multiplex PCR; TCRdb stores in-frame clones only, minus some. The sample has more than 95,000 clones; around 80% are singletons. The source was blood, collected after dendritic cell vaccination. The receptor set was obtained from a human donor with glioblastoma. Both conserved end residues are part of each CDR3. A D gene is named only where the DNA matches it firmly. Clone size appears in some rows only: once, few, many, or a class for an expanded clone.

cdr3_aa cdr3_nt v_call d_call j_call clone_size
CASSSLDKETQYF TGTGCCAGCAGTTCCCTGGACAAAGAGACCCAGTACTTC TRBV27 - TRBJ2-5 -
CASRKIAGGHYTGELFF TGTGCCAGCAGAAAAATAGCGGGGGGGCACTACACCGGGGAGCTGTTTTTT TRBV11-3 TRBD2 TRBJ2-2 -
CSVGGGDNQPQHF TGCAGCGTTGGTGGGGGGGACAATCAGCCCCAGCATTTT TRBV29-1 - TRBJ1-5 -
CASWVGTGGYEQYF TGCGCCAGCTGGGTTGGGACAGGGGGCTACGAGCAGTACTTC TRBV5-1 TRBD1 TRBJ2-7 -
CASTRVNTGELFF TGTGCCAGCACGAGGGTCAACACCGGGGAGCTGTTTTTT TRBV2 - TRBJ2-2 -
CASSSASELETQYF TGTGCCAGCAGTTCGGCTAGCGAGTTGGAGACCCAGTACTTC TRBV27 - TRBJ2-5 -
CASSYSRAANYGYTF TGTGCCAGCAGTTACTCGAGGGCAGCTAACTATGGCTACACCTTC TRBV6-5 - TRBJ1-2 -
CASSQQGARQPQHF TGTGCCAGCAGCCAACAGGGGGCGCGGCAGCCCCAGCATTTT TRBV2 TRBD1 TRBJ1-5 -
CASSAGLAGGPEETQYF TGCGCCAGCAGCGCCGGACTAGCGGGGGGGCCTGAGGAGACCCAGTACTTC TRBV5-1 TRBD2 TRBJ2-5 few
CALEGGGEETQYF TGTGCCCTGGAGGGGGGGGGTGAGGAGACCCAGTACTTC TRBV30 - TRBJ2-5 -
CASSFASDLSYEQYF TGCGCCAGCAGCTTCGCTAGCGATCTCTCCTACGAGCAGTACTTC TRBV5-1 - TRBJ2-7 -
CASISGGAGETQYF TGTGCCAGCATCTCGGGGGGCGCGGGGGAGACCCAGTACTTC TRBV28 - TRBJ2-5 -
CASSLAGANTGELFF TGCGCCAGCAGCTTAGCGGGAGCGAACACCGGGGAGCTGTTTTTT TRBV5-1 TRBD2 TRBJ2-2 -
CASSPHLGQGHQPQHF TGTGCCAGCAGTCCACACTTGGGACAGGGACATCAGCCCCAGCATTTT TRBV28 TRBD1 TRBJ1-5 -
CATRQGSYNEQFF TGTGCCACCCGTCAGGGGTCCTACAATGAGCAGTTCTTC TRBV15 - TRBJ2-1 -
CASSERRNTEAFF TGTGCCAGCAGTGAGAGGCGGAACACTGAAGCTTTCTTT TRBV6-1 - TRBJ1-1 -
CASSLNTGGPDTQYF TGTGCCAGCAGCTTGAACACAGGGGGCCCAGATACGCAGTATTTT TRBV5-6 TRBD1 TRBJ2-3 -
CASNEGAHGELFF TGTGCCAGCAACGAGGGGGCCCACGGGGAGCTGTTTTTT TRBV6-1 TRBD1 TRBJ2-2 -
CASSLGSSAFYNEQFF TGCGCCAGCAGCTTGGGTTCTAGCGCGTTCTACAATGAGCAGTTCTTC TRBV5-1 - TRBJ2-1 -
CASSLLGGQETQYF TGTGCCAGCAGTTTATTGGGAGGACAAGAGACCCAGTACTTC TRBV27 - TRBJ2-5 -
CASSVHPGGDTEAFF TGTGCCAGCAGCGTACACCCAGGGGGCGACACTGAAGCTTTCTTT TRBV9 TRBD1 TRBJ1-1 -
CASSIGRESGQFF TGTGCCAGTAGTATTGGGCGGGAGTCCGGGCAGTTCTTC TRBV19 TRBD2 TRBJ2-1 -
CASSLAKTSGSSNEQYF TGTGCCAGCAGCTTAGCCAAGACTAGCGGGAGTTCCAACGAGCAGTACTTC TRBV7-9 TRBD2 TRBJ2-7 -
CASSWGLAGSYEQYF TGTGCCAGCAGTTGGGGACTAGCGGGAAGCTACGAGCAGTACTTC TRBV6-5 TRBD2 TRBJ2-7 -
CASSAGTGRGTEAFF TGTGCCAGCAGTGCCGGGACAGGGAGGGGCACTGAAGCTTTCTTT TRBV6-6 TRBD1 TRBJ1-1 -
CAWSRDRGNTIYF TGTGCCTGGAGTCGGGACAGGGGAAACACCATATATTTT TRBV30 TRBD1 TRBJ1-3 -
CASRESSYNEQFF TGTGCCAGCCGGGAAAGCTCCTACAATGAGCAGTTCTTC TRBV25-1 - TRBJ2-1 -
CAISHPGQLWQYF TGTGCCATCAGTCACCCGGGACAATTATGGCAGTACTTC TRBV10-3 - TRBJ2-7 -
CSVEALRGQLSTEAFF TGCAGCGTTGAAGCATTGAGGGGGCAGCTGAGCACTGAAGCTTTCTTT TRBV29-1 TRBD1 TRBJ1-1 -
CASSPTGSSYEQYF TGTGCCAGCAGCCCGACAGGGTCCTCCTACGAGCAGTACTTC TRBV4-2 TRBD1 TRBJ2-7 -
CASSRTEAGGRGQYF TGTGCCAGCAGTCGTACGGAAGCGGGAGGGCGCGGGCAGTACTTC TRBV6-5 TRBD2 TRBJ2-7 -
CASGRTARQETQYF TGTGCCAGCGGTAGGACAGCGAGACAAGAGACCCAGTACTTC TRBV27 - TRBJ2-5 -
CASSKTGNNSPLHF TGTGCCAGCAGTAAGACAGGGAATAATTCACCCCTCCACTTT TRBV6-6 TRBD1 TRBJ1-6 -
CASSAGTGLEKLFF TGCGCCAGCAGCGCGGGCACAGGGTTGGAAAAACTGTTTTTT TRBV5-1 - TRBJ1-4 -
CASSTTDNSPLHF TGTGCCAGTAGTACCACAGATAATTCACCCCTCCACTTT TRBV19 - TRBJ1-6 -
CASSPAGTGANVLTF TGTGCCAGTAGCCCTGCAGGGACTGGGGCCAACGTCCTGACTTTC TRBV19 - TRBJ2-6 -
CASSGAGDWTYEQYF TGTGCCAGCAGCGGCGCGGGAGATTGGACCTACGAGCAGTACTTC TRBV27 TRBD2 TRBJ2-7 -
CASSLEAPTYNEQFF TGTGCCAGCAGTTTAGAAGCACCTACCTACAATGAGCAGTTCTTC TRBV27 - TRBJ2-1 -
CASSPSYSTLAKNIQYF TGTGCCAGCTCACCTTCCTACAGCACACTAGCCAAAAACATTCAGTACTTC TRBV18 - TRBJ2-4 -
CASSEEEVNTEAFF TGTGCCAGCAGCGAGGAGGAGGTGAACACTGAAGCTTTCTTT TRBV5-4 - TRBJ1-1 -
CASSPGLANNEQFF TGTGCTAGCAGCCCCGGACTAGCTAACAATGAGCAGTTCTTC TRBV7-7 TRBD2 TRBJ2-1 -
CAGLMNTEAFF TGTGCCGGCCTCATGAACACTGAAGCTTTCTTT TRBV5-3 - TRBJ1-1 -
CASSLRASSGGSEKLFF TGTGCCAGCAGCTTACGCGCTTCGTCAGGGGGCAGCGAAAAACTGTTTTTT TRBV7-8 TRBD1 TRBJ1-4 once
CASSRTGWEQFF TGTGCCAGCAGCCGGACAGGGTGGGAGCAGTTCTTC TRBV9 TRBD1 TRBJ2-1 -
CASIFTGGLQETQYF TGTGCCAGCATTTTCACCGGGGGGCTTCAAGAGACCCAGTACTTC TRBV28 - TRBJ2-5 -
CAISGGQGNEQFF TGTGCCATCAGTGGGGGACAGGGTAATGAGCAGTTCTTC TRBV10-3 TRBD1 TRBJ2-1 -
CASSPRTSGGYEQYF TGTGCCAGCAGCCCGCGGACTAGCGGAGGATACGAGCAGTACTTC TRBV7-8 TRBD2 TRBJ2-7 -
CASKDSYEQYF TGTGCCAGCAAGGACAGCTACGAGCAGTACTTC TRBV27 - TRBJ2-7 -
CSAGGGSGNTIYF TGCAGCGCCGGGGGAGGCTCTGGAAACACCATATATTTT TRBV29-1 - TRBJ1-3 once
CASRFRGQETQYF TGTGCCAGTAGGTTCAGGGGTCAAGAGACCCAGTACTTC TRBV19 - TRBJ2-5 -